This T cell receptor beta chain was sequenced for a study of immune characterization of retroperitoneal liposarcoma. The germline V gene has CDR1 MNHNS and CDR2 SASEGT. The CDR3 covers 15 residues. With 1 base clipped from V and 4 bases from J, the junction kept 2 bases outside the gene matches. TCRdb processed the PCR reads anew with MiXCR; each CDR3 protein has one entry. The sample holds thousands of distinct CDR3 sequences, over 40% seen once. This rearrangement joins TRBV6-1 to TRBJ2-1; 9 bases fit TRBD1. The clonotype comes from a male donor with retroperitoneal liposarcoma. Sequencing used tumor tissue. CDR3 loop: CASSEEQGAYNEQFF. CDR3 nucleotides: TGTGCCAGCAGTGAAGAACAGGGGGCTTACAATGAGCAGTTCTTC.